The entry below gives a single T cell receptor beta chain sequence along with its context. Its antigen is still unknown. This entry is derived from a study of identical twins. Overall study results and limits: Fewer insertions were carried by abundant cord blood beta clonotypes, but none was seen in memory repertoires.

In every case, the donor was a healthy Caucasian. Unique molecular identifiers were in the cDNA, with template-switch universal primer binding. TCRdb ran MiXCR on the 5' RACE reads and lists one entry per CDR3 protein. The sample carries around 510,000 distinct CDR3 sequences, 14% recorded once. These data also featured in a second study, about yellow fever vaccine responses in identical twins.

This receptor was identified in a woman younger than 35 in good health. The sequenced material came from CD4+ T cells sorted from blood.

CDR3 sequence (DNA): TGTGCCAGCAGTTTAGCCTCCCCCCCCACAGATACGCAGTATTTT. It codes for CASSLASPPTDTQYF. This chain connects TRBV12-3 or TRBV12-4 to TRBJ2-3; D is uncertain. The CDR3 covers 15 residues. Trimming left V 0 bases short and J 2 bases short, with 9 bases between.